These T cell receptor beta chains were read from a single sample in a study of blood T cell repertoires in COVID-19. Clones were read by immunoSEQ multiplex PCR, and TCRdb kept only the in-frame ones, dropping some. The table includes over 120,000 clones, approximately 80% detected once. The sample was peripheral blood. These receptors were collected from a woman over 75 with acute or convalescent COVID-19. Each CDR3 is given with its conserved first and last residue. The D gene is left open where the match is weak. The size of a clone is reported for some rows only, either as once, few or many, or as a class for expanded clones.

v_gene	j_gene	abundance	d_gene	CDR3aa	CDR3nt
TRBV7-9	TRBJ2-1	-	TRBD1	CASSLTGTGANEQFF	TGTGCCAGCAGCTTGACCGGGACAGGGGCCAATGAGCAGTTCTTC
TRBV11-3	TRBJ2-3	-	-	CASSLGQEDTQYF	TGTGCCAGCAGCTTGGGTCAGGAAGATACGCAGTATTTT
TRBV5-4	TRBJ1-2	-	TRBD1	CASSGDSYGYTF	TGTGCCAGCAGCGGGGACAGCTATGGCTACACCTTC
TRBV7-3	TRBJ1-2	few	-	CASSRSGDGGYTF	TGTGCCAGCAGCCGCTCGGGGGATGGGGGCTACACCTTC
TRBV4-1	TRBJ2-7	-	TRBD1	CASSQSRGRSSYEQYF	TGCGCCAGCAGCCAGTCCAGGGGGCGAAGCTCCTACGAGCAGTACTTC
TRBV14	TRBJ2-3	-	-	CASSHLNTQYF	TGTGCCAGCAGCCACCTTAATACGCAGTATTTT
TRBV18	TRBJ2-5	-	-	CASSPGSGETQYF	TGTGCCAGCTCACCCGGTTCGGGGGAGACCCAGTACTTC
TRBV2	TRBJ2-4	-	-	CASALSSKNIQYF	TGTGCCAGTGCCCTCTCCAGCAAAAACATTCAGTACTTC
TRBV7-3	TRBJ2-5	-	-	CASSLRTFGETQYF	TGTGCCAGCAGCTTAAGGACATTCGGAGAGACCCAGTACTTC
TRBV30	TRBJ1-2	-	TRBD1	CASYRDRVHGYTF	TGTGCCTCCTACCGGGACAGGGTGCATGGCTACACCTTC
TRBV2	TRBJ2-7	-	TRBD2	CASSAGGTSGGGEQYF	TGTGCCAGCAGTGCCGGGGGGACTAGCGGGGGCGGCGAGCAGTACTTC
TRBV30	TRBJ1-5	-	-	CAWSPSRGGNSNQPQHF	TGTGCCTGGAGTCCCTCGCGTGGGGGGAATAGCAATCAGCCCCAGCATTTT
TRBV10-3	TRBJ2-1	-	-	CAISESWGGAGSYNEQFF	TGTGCCATCAGTGAGTCGTGGGGTGGAGCGGGCTCCTACAATGAGCAGTTCTTC
TRBV4-1	TRBJ1-1	-	-	CASSRGLNTEAFF	TGCGCCAGCAGCCGCGGGTTGAACACTGAAGCTTTCTTT
TRBV25-1	TRBJ2-7	once	-	CASSRAGNDEQYF	TGTGCCAGCAGTCGAGCAGGGAATGACGAGCAGTACTTC
TRBV19	TRBJ2-2	-	-	CASSPRGGELFF	TGTGCCAGTAGCCCCCGAGGGGGGGAGCTGTTTTTT
TRBV18	TRBJ1-6	-	TRBD1	CASSRDRGNYNSPLHF	TGTGCCAGCTCACGGGACAGGGGGAACTATAATTCACCCCTCCACTTT
TRBV6-5	TRBJ1-4	-	TRBD1	CASKGAPDNEKLFF	TGTGCCAGCAAGGGGGCGCCTGATAATGAAAAACTGTTTTTT
TRBV4-1	TRBJ1-2	-	TRBD1	CASSQEGTGTYGYTF	TGCGCCAGCAGCCAAGAAGGGACAGGGACCTATGGCTACACCTTC
TRBV10-3	TRBJ1-2	-	TRBD1	CAISDSGQGYGYTF	TGTGCCATCAGTGACTCGGGACAGGGATATGGCTACACCTTC
TRBV5-1	TRBJ1-1	-	-	CASSQEGHEAFF	TGCGCCAGCAGTCAAGAGGGCCATGAAGCTTTCTTT
TRBV5-1	TRBJ1-1	-	-	CASSLAEGNTEAFF	TGCGCCAGCAGCTTGGCCGAGGGGAACACTGAAGCTTTCTTT
TRBV12-3/TRBV12-4	TRBJ1-4	once	-	CASSFRSDEKLFF	TGTGCCAGCAGTTTCCGGTCGGATGAAAAACTGTTTTTT
TRBV3-1/TRBV3-2	TRBJ1-3	-	TRBD1	CASSQVWRQGSLETIYF	TGTGCCAGCAGCCAAGTATGGAGACAGGGGAGTTTAGAGACCATATATTTT
TRBV5-1	TRBJ1-6	-	-	CASSPEARHNSPLHF	TGCGCCAGCAGCCCGGAGGCCAGACATAATTCACCCCTCCACTTT
TRBV15	TRBJ1-6	-	-	CATSSGQYNSPLHF	TGTGCCACCAGCAGTGGACAGTATAATTCACCCCTCCACTTT
TRBV19	TRBJ1-1	-	TRBD1	CASSLTGLDLNTEAFF	TGTGCCAGTAGTTTGACAGGGCTTGACCTGAACACTGAAGCTTTCTTT
TRBV3-1/TRBV3-2	TRBJ2-1	-	-	CASSQRSRGNEQFF	TGTGCCAGCAGCCAAAGGTCCAGGGGCAATGAGCAGTTCTTC
TRBV7-3	TRBJ2-1	-	TRBD2	CASSFSGANYNEQFF	TGTGCCAGCAGCTTTAGCGGGGCTAACTACAATGAGCAGTTCTTC
TRBV2	TRBJ2-2	-	TRBD1	CASTRTGTNTGELFF	TGTGCCAGCACCCGGACAGGGACGAACACCGGGGAGCTGTTTTTT
TRBV29-1	TRBJ1-1	-	-	CSVSLAGGSTEAFF	TGCAGCGTCTCCCTCGCGGGGGGGAGCACTGAAGCTTTCTTT
TRBV29-1	TRBJ1-1	-	TRBD1	CSVVTGGLTEAFF	TGCAGCGTTGTTACAGGGGGCTTAACTGAAGCTTTCTTT
TRBV11-1	TRBJ1-6	few	-	CASSQGRQRNSPLHF	TGTGCCAGCAGCCAGGGGCGACAACGCAATTCACCCCTCCACTTT
TRBV14	TRBJ1-1	-	-	CASSQGPSQGVQLNTEAFF	TGTGCCAGCAGCCAAGGGCCATCGCAGGGCGTTCAATTGAACACTGAAGCTTTCTTT
TRBV3-1/TRBV3-2	TRBJ1-4	-	-	CASSPGSQGGEKLFF	TGTGCCAGCAGCCCCGGGAGCCAGGGAGGCGAAAAACTGTTTTTT
TRBV5-1	TRBJ2-5	-	-	CASSFERGIQETQYF	TGCGCCAGCAGCTTCGAACGGGGGATCCAAGAGACCCAGTACTTC
TRBV19	TRBJ2-7	-	TRBD2	CASSHERGAEQYF	TGTGCCAGTAGCCACGAGCGGGGAGCTGAGCAGTACTTC
TRBV19	TRBJ1-2	-	TRBD1	CASTYLRGLNGYTF	TGTGCCAGTACCTACCTGAGGGGGCTTAATGGCTACACCTTC
TRBV20-1	TRBJ2-6	-	TRBD2	CSARGGDVLTF	TGCAGTGCTAGGGGAGGGGACGTCCTGACTTTC
TRBV5-4	TRBJ1-2	-	TRBD1	CASSLGTGSYYGYTF	TGTGCCAGCAGCTTGGGGACAGGGTCTTACTATGGCTACACCTTC
TRBV19	TRBJ1-1	-	TRBD1	CASSFTTGPLGNTEAFF	TGTGCCAGTAGTTTCACGACAGGGCCTTTGGGGAACACTGAAGCTTTCTTT
TRBV2	TRBJ2-2	-	TRBD1	CASRGTGATGELFF	TGTGCCAGCCGAGGGACAGGGGCCACCGGGGAGCTGTTTTTT